This T cell receptor beta chain is drawn from a study of T cell changes during pregnancy in multiple sclerosis (dated by TCRdb to between 2018 and 2021). Looking at the study overall: The study looked at changes in the T cell repertoire across pregnancy in women with multiple sclerosis.

Trimming removed 5 bases from V and 3 bases from J, leaving 13 bases between the germline ends. The CDR3 spans 14 residues, from the cysteine through the phenylalanine. Only the CDR3 region is kept as DNA, spanning 42 bases read in frame from base 1. Taken from the germline V gene, the CDR1 and CDR2 loops are KGHSH and LQKENI. Details on this clone: The antigen this receptor binds is unknown. Base qualities are not at hand, and no much larger clone is one base apart.

The library came from the immunoSEQ multiplex PCR assay. Entries here come from immuneACCESS through TCRdb and include only in-frame sequences with V and J called. Some clones fail to appear in such tables; in the studies checked, an unresolved V gene covers under half of the shortfall, and the cause of the remainder is unknown. The sample has under 75,000 clones on record, around 92% of them singletons. The ten biggest clones cover roughly 2.1% of the sample. The chain couples TRBV18 to TRBJ1-2; tentative D gene TRBD1, with 6 bases matching. The TCR sequence derives from a female donor with multiple sclerosis, enrolled in a pregnancy study. The material sequenced was peripheral blood, taken in the first trimester of pregnancy. The nucleotide sequence is given as TGTGCCAGCTCAGCTGACAGGAGCGACTATGGCTACACCTTC. This codes for CASSADRSDYGYTF.